A single sample gave rise to the 32 T cell receptor beta chains below, sequenced in a study of T-cell memory formation after mild COVID-19. TCRdb reprocessed the 5' RACE reads with MiXCR, giving one entry per CDR3 protein. The sample records hundreds of thousands of distinct CDR3 sequences, approximately 15% being singletons. The specimen sequenced was PBMCs or a T cell subset sorted from them (not recorded which). The source is an adult woman who had mild COVID-19 (a few samples of this study predate the infection). Cell type and time point are not known.

The chain joins TRBV20-1 to TRBJ2-1, with D perhaps assigned TRBD1 or TRBD2 (5 bases each). This CDR3 has 11 amino acids. In germline, CDR1 is DFQATT, CDR2 SNEGSKA (reference sequence). V gave up 7 bases and J gave up 7 bases, with 11 bases separating them. This CDR3 reads CSETRGNEQFF. CDR3 nucleotide sequence: TGCAGTGAAACGAGGGGTAATGAGCAGTTCTTC.

This chain joins TRBV12-3 or TRBV12-4 and TRBJ2-2, with D possibly TRBD1 on 5 matching bases. The CDR3 has 14 residues. Trimming took 5 bases from V and 1 from J, leaving 8 bases between them. The CDR3 DNA reads as TGTGCCAGCAGTGGACACCAGAACACCGGGGAGCTGTTTTTT. This translates into CASSGHQNTGELFF.

This clonotype was observed many times. This chain joins TRBV29-1 and TRBJ1-3; D not certain. CDR3 length equals 13 residues. The germline CDR1 and CDR2 sequences are SQVTM and ANQGSEA. Trimming stripped 6 bases from V and 1 base from J, with 10 bases between. This CDR3 is CSVALMSGNTIYF. DNA of the CDR3: TGCAGCGTAGCGCTGATGTCTGGAAACACCATATATTTT.

This clonotype was counted many times. The chain is built from TRBV5-1 and TRBJ2-1, with 8 bases identical to TRBD2. Unmatched junction bases numbered 3, after V lost 2 bases and J lost 2 bases. The CDR3 has 15 residues. CDR1 is SGHRS and CDR2 is YFSETQ in the germline V gene. CDR3 in amino acids: CASSLGAGAYNEQFF. The CDR3 DNA follows: TGCGCCAGCAGCTTAGGAGCGGGGGCCTACAATGAGCAGTTCTTC.

This clonotype has just a few counts. The V call is TRBV30, the J call TRBJ1-2; D possibly corresponds to TRBD1 (6 bases). Germline-derived CDR1 and CDR2 are GTSNPN and SVGIG (reference sequence). V was clipped by 0 bases and J by 4 bases, with 15 bases between them. The CDR3 covers 15 residues. CDR3 DNA sequence: TGTGCCTGGAGTGTAGGGGCCGGGGGCGCCTATGGCTACACCTTC. As protein: CAWSVGAGGAYGYTF. Combining the CDR3 with reference TRBV30 and TRBJ1-2 gives the whole variable domain SQTIHQWPATLVQPVGSPLSLECTVEGTSNPNLYWYRQAAGRGLQLLFYSVGIGQISSEVPQNLSASRPQDRQFILSSKKLLLSDSGFYLCAWSVGAGGAYGYTFGSGTRLTVV.

This clonotype was seen only a few times. The rearrangement links TRBV5-1 to TRBJ2-7, with no clear D. The CDR3 is 15 residues long. The germline V gene has CDR1 SGHRS and CDR2 YFSETQ. V was clipped by 5 bases and J by 0 bases, with 15 bases between them. The chain's CDR3 is CASSSLGPNSYEQYF. CDR3 in DNA: TGCGCCAGCAGTTCTCTCGGCCCTAACTCCTACGAGCAGTACTTC.

Concerning this clonotype itself: The junction differs from germline at one of its ends, possibly a read error. The chain couples TRBV4-2 to TRBJ2-6; a weak D match, TRBD1 (6 bases). The CDR3 runs to 17 residues. CDR1 and CDR2 from the germline V gene are LGHNA and YNFKEQ. CDR3 protein: CASSQVEGETGANVLTF. CDR3 DNA sequence: TGTGCCAGCAGCCAAGTTGAGGGGGAAACTGGTGCCAACGTCCTGACTTTC.

This sequence joins TRBV5-1 and TRBJ2-1; maybe TRBD2 (7 bases). The CDR3 contains 13 residues. Per germline, CDR1 SGHRS and CDR2 YFSETQ. Trimming stripped 7 bases from V and 6 bases from J, with 14 bases between. The CDR3 region is CASGGAEGNEQFF. CDR3 sequence (DNA): TGCGCCAGCGGGGGGGCCGAAGGCAATGAGCAGTTCTTC.

This chain connects TRBV7-9 to TRBJ1-1, with 7 nucleotides matching TRBD1. The CDR3 consists of 14 residues. Germline V gene sequence: CDR1 SEHNR, CDR2 FQNEAQ (reference sequence). J lost 6 bases, V lost 4 bases, and 8 bases had no gene match. The CDR3 nucleotides read TGTGCCAGCAGCTCCCACGACAGGGACGCTGAAGCTTTCTTT. It codes for CASSSHDRDAEAFF.

This clonotype was seen only a few times. CDR3 nucleotides: TGCGCCAGCAGCATGGGGCGGACTAGCGGGAGCGGCGAGCAGTTCTTC. It translates to CASSMGRTSGSGEQFF. This chain joins TRBV5-1 and TRBJ2-1; 13 positions match TRBD2. V gave up 4 bases and J gave up 10 bases; unmatched junction bases: 11. In germline, CDR1 is SGHRS, CDR2 YFSETQ. The CDR3 has 16 residues.

The sample holds a few counts of this clonotype. V gene TRBV20-1 combines with J gene TRBJ2-7; D is uncertain. This CDR3 is built from 15 residues. Trimming took 0 bases from V and 3 from J, leaving 15 bases between them. CDR1 and CDR2 (germline): DFQATT, SNEGSKA (reference sequence). CDR3: CSARDRRSLGYEQYF. Here the CDR3 DNA reads TGCAGTGCTAGAGATCGACGATCATTGGGCTACGAGCAGTACTTC.

V gene TRBV5-5 combines with J gene TRBJ2-3, with TRBD1 identical over 12 bases. Germline V lookup: CDR1 SGHKS, CDR2 YYEKEE (reference sequence). V shed 4 bases and J 0 bases; nucleotides not matched to a gene: 9. The CDR3 loop spans 18 amino acids. The CDR3 DNA sequence: TGTGCCAGCAGCCGGGGACAGGGGGCGCGTCCGAGCACAGATACGCAGTATTTT. Translated: CASSRGQGARPSTDTQYF.

Only a few counts were recorded for this clonotype. The V call is TRBV18, the J call TRBJ2-3; D is unclear. This CDR3 has 15 residues. V lost 3 bases, J lost 0 bases, and 10 bases lay in between. In germline, CDR1 is KGHSH, CDR2 LQKENI. The DNA of the CDR3 is TGTGCCAGCTCACCCGACTGGCCTAGCACAGATACGCAGTATTTT. Protein: CASSPDWPSTDTQYF.

In its sample, this clonotype was seen a few times. CDR3 coding DNA: TGTGCCCTCGAGGGCTTCTCCTACGAGCAGTACTTC. Translation: CALEGFSYEQYF. The chain carries TRBV25-1 and TRBJ2-7; D might be TRBD2 (5 bases). This CDR3 is built from 12 residues. Germline V gene sequence: CDR1 MGHDK, CDR2 SYGVNS. With 11 bases removed from V and 0 bases from J, the gap between germline ends came to 11 bases.

The V and J genes are TRBV5-1 and TRBJ2-7; the D gene is possibly TRBD2 (5 bases). Germline lookup yields CDR1 SGHRS and CDR2 YFSETQ. The CDR3 spans 23 residues. The V gene lost 1 base and the J gene lost 9 bases, with 44 bases spanning the gap. The CDR3 region has the DNA TGCGCCAGCAGCTTGCGCCTTCAGCGCGGGCCACCTGATGATAAAATACCTACGAGTCTGCAGTACTTC. Its translation: CASSLRLQRGPPDDKIPTSLQYF.

This clonotype has a handful of counts. The genes are TRBV6-1 and TRBJ2-7; no clear D. Per the germline V gene, CDR1 is MNHNS and CDR2 is SASEGT. V was clipped by 6 bases and J by 3 bases, with 9 bases between them. CDR3 length equals 12 residues. CDR3 bases: TGTGCCAGCAGGGACGTTGGCTACGAGCAGTACTTC. Translated, it gives CASRDVGYEQYF.

In its sample, this clonotype was seen a few times. This chain connects TRBV12-3 or TRBV12-4 to TRBJ2-7; the match to TRBD1 covers 7 bases. The V segment lost 6 bases and the J segment 1 base; nucleotides outside the gene matches: 6. The CDR3 consists of 14 residues. CDR3 loop: CASSDRVNSYEQYF. In DNA, the CDR3 is TGTGCCAGCAGCGACAGGGTCAATTCCTACGAGCAGTACTTC.

The chain has TRBV5-1 and TRBJ1-5, with TRBD1 matching over 9 bases. Germline V gives CDR1 SGHRS, CDR2 YFSETQ. The J segment lost 6 bases and the V segment lost 5 bases, leaving 6 bases of the junction unmatched. The CDR3 length is 14 residues. CDR3 DNA: TGCGCCAGCAGTTCTACAGGGGGCGGTCAGCCCCAGCATTTT. Translating it yields CASSSTGGGQPQHF.

There are a few counts of this clonotype. The rearrangement uses TRBV6-5 and TRBJ2-7; D uncertain. Per the germline V gene, CDR1 is MNHEY and CDR2 is SVGAGI. V was shortened by 4 bases and J by 3 bases, with 13 bases between the two germline ends. The length of the CDR3 is 14 residues. CDR3 nucleotides: TGTGCCAGCAGTTCGCTTCGTCCCCACTACGAGCAGTACTTC. Translation gives CASSSLRPHYEQYF.

This rearrangement joins TRBV2 to TRBJ2-1; no firm D call. The CDR3 contains 11 residues. Trimming cost V 4 bases and J 5 bases, with 3 bases left between them. Germline CDR1 reads SNHLY; CDR2 reads FYNNEI. The CDR3 bases are TGTGCCAGCAGTGCCGACAATGAGCAGTTCTTC. This sequence encodes CASSADNEQFF. Looking up the rest from reference TRBV2 and TRBJ2-1 gives the full variable domain: EPEVTQTPSHQVTQMGQEVILRCVPISNHLYFYWYRQILGQKVEFLVSFYNNEISEKSEIFDDQFSVERPDGSNFTLKIRSTKLEDSAMYFCASSADNEQFFGPGTRLTVL.

The chain recombines TRBV4-2 with TRBJ2-5; 10 bases are shared with TRBD2. J lost 4 bases, V lost 0 bases, and 5 bases had no gene match. The CDR3 length is 16 residues. CDR1 LGHNA and CDR2 YNFKEQ come from the germline V gene. CDR3 DNA sequence: TGTGCCAGCAGCCAAGATCTAGCGGGAGCGGGAGAGACCCAGTACTTC. It codes for CASSQDLAGAGETQYF.

V usage is TRBV30 and J usage is TRBJ1-2, with 8 bases identical to TRBD1. There are 12 residues in the CDR3. Germline CDR1 is GTSNPN and CDR2 is SVGIG (reference sequence). Unmatched junction bases numbered 4, after V lost 6 bases and J lost 4 bases. Written as DNA, the CDR3 is TGTGCCTGTAGGACAGGGTCCTATGGCTACACCTTC. This sequence encodes CACRTGSYGYTF. The entire variable domain, with the rest obtained from reference TRBV30 and TRBJ1-2, is as follows: SQTIHQWPATLVQPVGSPLSLECTVEGTSNPNLYWYRQAAGRGLQLLFYSVGIGQISSEVPQNLSASRPQDRQFILSSKKLLLSDSGFYLCACRTGSYGYTFGSGTRLTVV.

A few counts support this clonotype. The chain employs TRBV5-1 and TRBJ2-5; D perhaps matches TRBD1 (6 bases). The CDR3 length is 15 residues. From germline, CDR1 is SGHRS and CDR2 YFSETQ. Trimming took off 0 bases at V and 2 bases at J, with 11 bases between the two ends. The CDR3 spells CASSLDGTPQETQYF. In nucleotides, the CDR3 is TGCGCCAGCAGCTTGGATGGGACACCACAAGAGACCCAGTACTTC.

This chain uses TRBV3-1 with TRBJ2-1; TRBD1 or TRBD2 may be the D gene (6 bases each). CDR3 length equals 16 residues. The V end lost 6 bases, the J end lost 0 bases, and 15 bases lay between the germline ends. The germline CDR1 and CDR2 sequences are LGHDT and YNNKEL (reference sequence). CDR3 sequence: CASRPPGGRSYNEQFF. The CDR3 DNA is TGTGCCAGCAGACCCCCCGGGGGCCGCTCCTACAATGAGCAGTTCTTC.

This clonotype turned up a few times. V gene TRBV4-1 combines with J gene TRBJ2-1, with 13 bases lining up with TRBD2. Germline-derived CDR1 and CDR2 are MGHRA and YSYEKL. V dropped 3 bases and J dropped 4; count of bases not matched to a gene: 9. The CDR3 extends over 18 amino acids. Written as DNA, the CDR3 is TGCGCCAGCAGCCAGGGTAGACCGGGACTAGCGGGGTACAATGAGCAGTTCTTC. Its protein product is CASSQGRPGLAGYNEQFF.

V is TRBV7-3 and J is TRBJ2-3; D uncertain. Trimming pared 4 bases from V and 2 bases from J, leaving 13 bases between. The V gene's germline CDR1 is SGHTA and CDR2 FQGTGA. The CDR3 has 15 residues. The CDR3 spells CASSSWGGDTDTQYF. The CDR3, as DNA: TGTGCCAGCAGCTCCTGGGGTGGGGACACAGATACGCAGTATTTT.

The chain couples TRBV27 to TRBJ2-7; D remains unclear. The CDR3 spans 15 residues. V gave up 4 bases and J gave up 3 bases, with 16 bases separating them. Germline V gene data show CDR1 as MNHEY and CDR2 as SMNVEV (reference sequence). The DNA for the CDR3 is TGTGCCAGCAGTTCAAGATTGGGTAGGGACTACGAGCAGTACTTC. This encodes CASSSRLGRDYEQYF.

The chain has TRBV7-9 and TRBJ2-2; D ambiguous. This CDR3 is 15 amino acids long. Germline lookup yields CDR1 SEHNR and CDR2 FQNEAQ (reference sequence). V was shortened by 5 bases and J by 1 base, with 11 bases between the two germline ends. This CDR3 is CASSPVSLNTGELFF. The CDR3 DNA is TGTGCCAGCAGCCCAGTCAGCCTGAACACCGGGGAGCTGTTTTTT.

In its sample, this clonotype was seen once. The rearrangement links TRBV7-6 to TRBJ2-1; no clear D. Germline CDR1 and CDR2: SGHVS and FNYEAQ. The CDR3 is made up of 16 amino acids. The germline V and J ends were trimmed by 0 bases and 4 bases, with 13 bases remaining between them. CDR3: CASSLAQPGPYNEQFF. The CDR3 region has the DNA TGTGCCAGCAGCTTAGCCCAACCTGGACCGTACAATGAGCAGTTCTTC.

The chain is built from TRBV5-1 and TRBJ2-1; 11 bases agree with TRBD1. Germline CDR1 is SGHRS and CDR2 is YFSETQ. The trim removed 1 base at V and 0 bases at J, leaving 6 bases unmatched. The CDR3 sequence is 18 residues long. CDR3 nucleotide sequence: TGCGCCAGCAGCTTGAACCCCGGGACAGGGGGCTCCTACAATGAGCAGTTCTTC. This sequence encodes CASSLNPGTGGSYNEQFF.

This clonotype was recorded a few times. This rearrangement joins TRBV7-2 to TRBJ1-1; the match to TRBD1 covers 7 bases. Germline V gene sequence: CDR1 SGHTA, CDR2 FQGNSA. The CDR3 extends over 14 amino acids. J lost 5 bases, V lost 5 bases, and 8 bases had no gene match. CDR3 in amino acids: CASSREPRGTEAFF. The CDR3 DNA is TGTGCCAGCAGCCGCGAACCCAGGGGGACTGAAGCTTTCTTT.

This clonotype was seen a handful of times. The V call is TRBV5-1, the J call TRBJ2-7, with 8 positions matching TRBD1. This CDR3 has 14 residues. With V trimmed by 0 bases and J by 3 bases, 2 bases remained unmatched. Germline CDR1 and CDR2: SGHRS and YFSETQ. The CDR3 protein is CASSLATGGYEQYF. The CDR3 DNA sequence: TGCGCCAGCAGCTTGGCCACAGGGGGCTACGAGCAGTACTTC.